This T cell receptor beta chain was obtained from a study of blood T cell repertoires in COVID-19 (dated by TCRdb to the early 2020s). Regarding the study in general: Samples covering the acute and convalescent phases of COVID-19 were provided by collaborators in the United States, Italy and Spain. The prospective study material was composed of cDNA or gDNA derived from T cells, B-cell-depleted T cells, or PBMCs. Subjects who had been exposed to COVID-19, were actively infected with it, or had recovered from it provided the deeply sampled blood TCRbeta repertoires that made up the dataset. A freely available public database, intended as a resource for researchers studying the immune response to SARS-CoV-2, is where the repertoires were released. Samples were obtained from the ongoing ImmuneRACE study (first 160 participants) and from 1,254 subjects provided by 6 global collaborators. Nearly every sample came with metadata listing a de-identified subject ID, COVID-19 status, age in years and sex. Where available, HLA class I and class II types were taken from metadata supplied by the sample provider and were not determined by assay-based typing. General study outcomes and caveats: How much clinical and demographic metadata was included differed by source and by participant, and the metadata was provided uncurated.

TCRbeta CDR3 regions were amplified from genomic DNA using the immunoSEQ Assay, a bias-controlled multiplex PCR. In the source study's methods: Within the assay, amplification of reference gene primers was used to estimate how many nucleated cells each sample contained. To quantify the absolute abundance of each unique TCRbeta CDR3 rearrangement, sequence reads were collapsed and filtered. For each sample, productive Simpson clonality was calculated by taking the square root of Simpson's diversity index across productive rearrangements. The table was pulled from immuneACCESS by TCRdb, which kept in-frame rearrangements only. Such tables lose some clones; where checked, under half of the loss comes from unresolved V genes, and the rest has no known cause. D and trimming were read from the DNA, whereas the V and J calls and clone size are those reported in that table. This sample gives 380,000 or so clones in total; roughly four fifths of them show up just once. The ten largest clones add up to 1.1% of the sample.

Each collaborating institution followed its own protocols to collect whole blood in K2EDTA tubes. For TCRbeta analysis, collaborator samples were shipped as frozen whole blood, as isolated PBMCs, or as DNA extracted from either sample type. In the case of this clone: There is no known antigen for this receptor. No qualities accompany the bases; no much larger clone lies one base away.

V loses 3 bases of germline sequence and J loses 0 bases, and the interval between the two ends is 11 bases. The CDR3 has 14 amino acids, counting the end cysteine and phenylalanine. Of all the DNA, just the CDR3 is kept, 42 bases in frame from base 1. Reading the germline V gene (reference sequence) gives CDR1 GTSNPN and CDR2 SVGIG. This chain joins TRBV30 to TRBJ1-1; 5 matching bases give a weak D call of TRBD1. The source is a human donor with acute or convalescent COVID-19. The donor label of this sample is uncertain. The specimen sequenced was peripheral blood. The sequence in DNA is TGTGCCTGGAGCGGTACAGGCCTGAACACTGAAGCTTTCTTT. Its amino acids are CAWSGTGLNTEAFF. Here the CDR3 is joined to the reference TRBV30 and TRBJ1-1 genes, and the full variable domain is: SQTIHQWPATLVQPVGSPLSLECTVEGTSNPNLYWYRQAAGRGLQLLFYSVGIGQISSEVPQNLSASRPQDRQFILSSKKLLLSDSGFYLCAWSGTGLNTEAFFGQGTRLTVV.